The 21 T cell receptor beta chains in this list originate from one sample, sequenced in a study of control samples from healthy donors and cancer patients. Clones were read by immunoSEQ multiplex PCR, and TCRdb kept only the in-frame ones, dropping some. In the table there are about 92,000 clones, roughly 78% of which are singletons. The sequenced sample was blood. Source of these receptors: a woman in her sixties in good health.

V is TRBV7-2 and J is TRBJ1-5, with a weak D call TRBD1 (5 bases). The CDR3 spans 14 residues. Germline CDR1 is SGHTA and CDR2 is FQGNSA. V was trimmed by 3 bases and J by 0 bases, leaving 6 bases between them. The CDR3 protein is CASSLTASNQPQHF. CDR3 coding DNA: TGTGCCAGCAGCTTGACAGCTAGCAATCAGCCCCAGCATTTT.

The chain is built from TRBV24-1 and TRBJ2-2; D is perhaps TRBD2 (5 bases). Germline values: CDR1 KGHDR, CDR2 SFDVKD. Trimming pared 3 bases from V and 6 bases from J, leaving 16 bases between. The CDR3 sequence is 16 residues long. The CDR3 loop is CATSDRGGRTPGELFF. DNA of the CDR3: TGTGCCACCAGTGATCGTGGAGGCCGGACGCCCGGGGAGCTGTTTTTT.

DNA of the CDR3: TGTGCCAGCTCTTGGGGAAACACCATATATTTT. This sequence encodes CASSWGNTIYF. The V call is TRBV6-5, the J call TRBJ1-3; D not resolved. The CDR3 runs to 11 residues. Trimming left V 8 bases short and J 4 bases short, with 6 bases between. Per the germline V gene, CDR1 is MNHEY and CDR2 is SVGAGI.

The chain joins TRBV5-1 to TRBJ2-2, with D perhaps matching TRBD2 (6 bases). The V and J ends lost 4 bases and 1 base respectively, with 14 bases between them. This CDR3 region has 16 residues. CDR1 and CDR2 (germline): SGHRS, YFSETQ. The CDR3 DNA follows: TGCGCCAGCAGCCCCCGAGTAGCGGAGAACACCGGGGAGCTGTTTTTT. Translation: CASSPRVAENTGELFF.

This chain uses TRBV7-6 with TRBJ2-1; 10 bases agree with TRBD2. The CDR3 contains 15 residues. J gave up 6 bases and V 5 bases, and 7 bases lay outside the gene matches. Germline V gene data show CDR1 as SGHVS and CDR2 as FNYEAQ. The CDR3 loop reads CASSQSGGAVNEQFF. CDR3 nucleotides: TGTGCCAGCAGCCAAAGCGGGGGGGCTGTCAATGAGCAGTTCTTC.

The rearrangement uses TRBV5-4 and TRBJ1-4, with D hard to call. CDR1 SGHNT and CDR2 YYREEE come from the germline V gene (reference sequence). This CDR3 contains 13 residues. The V end lost 2 bases, the J end lost 1 base, and 3 bases lay between the germline ends. The CDR3 nucleotides are TGTGCCAGCAGCTTCGGAACTAATGAAAAACTGTTTTTT. Amino acid sequence: CASSFGTNEKLFF.

The chain couples TRBV15 to TRBJ2-2; D is ambiguous. CDR1 LNHNV and CDR2 YYDKDF come from the germline V gene (reference sequence). The length of the CDR3 is 14 residues. V was cut by 0 bases and J by 4 bases, with 6 bases left in between. Written as DNA, the CDR3 is TGTGCCACCAGCAGAGATCGGTCCACCGGGGAGCTGTTTTTT. Protein: CATSRDRSTGELFF.

The CDR3 region is CASRQGSTDEQYF. CDR3 in DNA: TGTGCCAGCAGACAGGGATCAACCGACGAGCAGTACTTC. The chain uses TRBV12-3 or TRBV12-4 and TRBJ2-7; TRBD1 is a possible D gene (6 bases). CDR3 length: 13 residues. The V end was cut by 6 bases, the J end by 5 bases, with 14 bases between.

The J gene is TRBJ2-3, the V gene TRBV24-1; D call uncertain. CDR1 and CDR2 from the germline V gene are KGHDR and SFDVKD. Between the trimmed V and J ends, which lost 7 bases and 7 bases, there was a span of 11 bases. The CDR3 consists of 12 residues. Here the CDR3 DNA reads TGTGCCACCAGCGACACCCGTTATACGCAGTATTTT. Encoded protein: CATSDTRYTQYF.

This clone was seen a single time. The CDR3 coding sequence is TGTGCCAGCAGATTACTCGGACAGGGGAATTCACCCCTCCACTTT. Protein sequence: CASRLLGQGNSPLHF. This sequence joins TRBV7-8 and TRBJ1-6, with 9 positions matching TRBD1. The CDR3 length is 15 residues. The germline CDR1 and CDR2 sequences are SGHVS and FQNEAQ. Trimming took 6 bases from V and 7 from J; bases not matched to a gene: 7.

The CDR3 sequence: CASSLFGNTIYF. The CDR3, as DNA: TGTGCCAGCAGTTTGTTCGGAAACACCATATATTTT. The J gene is TRBJ1-3, the V gene TRBV28; D call uncertain. This CDR3 has 12 residues. The germline V gene encodes CDR1 MDHEN and CDR2 SYDVKM. V lost 3 bases and J 4 bases, leaving 4 bases between the germline ends.

The chain combines TRBV6-5 with TRBJ1-1; possible D gene TRBD1, 6 bases. CDR3 length equals 15 residues. V lost 5 bases to trimming and J lost 5 bases, with 18 bases between them. From germline, CDR1 is MNHEY and CDR2 SVGAGI. CDR3 nucleotides: TGTGCCAGCAGTCTAGGGGGGGGCTGGGGGACTGAAGCTTTCTTT. It specifies CASSLGGGWGTEAFF.

J is TRBJ1-5 and V is TRBV28; D not resolved. Germline CDR1 reads MDHEN; CDR2 reads SYDVKM. V dropped 1 base and J dropped 2 bases, with 9 bases sitting between them. The length of the CDR3 is 15 residues. For the CDR3, the DNA is TGTGCCAGCAGTTTATTCGTGGAGGGCAATCAGCCCCAGCATTTT. It specifies CASSLFVEGNQPQHF.

This clone has a handful of counts. A junction end diverges from the germline sequence, so it may reflect a read error. This rearrangement joins TRBV7-7 to TRBJ2-5, with D unclear. The germline CDR1 and CDR2 sequences are SSHAT and FNYEAQ (reference sequence). The CDR3 sequence is 13 residues long. CDR3 sequence reads: CASSLAYQETQYF. The CDR3 region has the DNA TGTGCTAGCAGCTTAGCTTACCAAGAGACCCAGTACTTC.

The gene calls are TRBV18 and TRBJ2-7; 7 bases line up with TRBD1. The germline V gene has CDR1 KGHSH and CDR2 LQKENI. The CDR3 is made up of 15 amino acids. Unmatched junction bases numbered 12, after V lost 6 bases and J lost 4 bases. CDR3 sequence: CASSSIGTETYEQYF. The DNA of the CDR3 is TGTGCCAGCTCGTCGATTGGGACAGAGACTTACGAGCAGTACTTC.

The table lists this clone with a count of one. This chain links TRBV6-5 with TRBJ2-7, with 7 bases that match TRBD2. J lost 4 bases, V lost 6 bases, and 9 bases had no gene match. The CDR3 consists of 14 residues. Per germline, CDR1 MNHEY and CDR2 SVGAGI. For the CDR3, the DNA is TGTGCCAGCAGGTCCCTGGGGGGGGGTTACGAGCAGTACTTC. This translates into CASRSLGGGYEQYF.

This chain links TRBV28 with TRBJ2-5; TRBD1 is a possible D gene (5 bases). Looked up from germline, CDR1 is MDHEN and CDR2 is SYDVKM. This CDR3 has 15 amino acids. Trimming took off 3 bases at V and 1 base at J, with 12 bases between the two ends. The CDR3 reads CASSFQGGVQETQYF. The CDR3 nucleotides read TGTGCCAGCAGTTTTCAGGGCGGAGTCCAAGAGACCCAGTACTTC. Using reference TRBV28 and TRBJ2-5 for the parts outside the CDR3, the full variable domain is DVKVTQSSRYLVKRTGEKVFLECVQDMDHENMFWYRQDPGLGLRLIYFSYDVKMKEKGDIPEGYSVSREKKERFSLILESASTNQTSMYLCASSFQGGVQETQYFGPGTRLLVL.

CDR3 amino acids: CASSLAGTVDYGYTF. The CDR3 DNA follows: TGTGCCAGCAGCCTCGCGGGGACAGTTGACTATGGCTACACCTTC. The J gene is TRBJ1-2, the V gene TRBV25-1; 7 nucleotides line up with TRBD1. Germline CDR1 is MGHDK and CDR2 is SYGVNS. The V and J ends lost 6 bases and 3 bases, in that order; junction bases with no gene match: 10. There are 15 residues in the CDR3.

This chain joins TRBV18 and TRBJ1-3, with 7 positions matching TRBD1. Germline CDR1 is KGHSH and CDR2 is LQKENI. J lost 4 bases, V lost 6 bases, and 3 bases had no gene match. The CDR3 covers 13 residues. The CDR3 reads CASSTDRGNTIYF. The DNA of the CDR3 is TGTGCCAGCTCGACGGACAGGGGAAACACCATATATTTT.

The sample holds a few counts of this clone. V and J are TRBV9 and TRBJ2-1, with 8 positions matching TRBD2. Unmatched junction bases numbered 4, after V lost 2 bases and J lost 3 bases. This CDR3 is built from 15 residues. From germline, CDR1 is SGDLS and CDR2 YYNGEE. The CDR3 is CASSVGLGIYNEQFF. CDR3 sequence (DNA): TGTGCCAGCAGCGTGGGACTAGGGATCTACAATGAGCAGTTCTTC. The whole variable domain, filled in from reference TRBV9 and TRBJ2-1, reads DSGVTQTPKHLITATGQRVTLRCSPRSGDLSVYWYQQSLDQGLQFLIQYYNGEERAKGNILERFSAQQFPDLHSELNLSSLELGDSALYFCASSVGLGIYNEQFFGPGTRLTVL.

The CDR3 region has the DNA TGTGCCAGCAGCCTTAGCGGGGGTACAGATACGCAGTATTTT. Translation: CASSLSGGTDTQYF. This chain connects TRBV7-2 to TRBJ2-3; 9 bases map to TRBD2. CDR3 length: 14 amino acids. V shed 5 bases, J shed 3 bases, and the junction held 3 bases outside the gene matches. Germline V lookup: CDR1 SGHTA, CDR2 FQGNSA.